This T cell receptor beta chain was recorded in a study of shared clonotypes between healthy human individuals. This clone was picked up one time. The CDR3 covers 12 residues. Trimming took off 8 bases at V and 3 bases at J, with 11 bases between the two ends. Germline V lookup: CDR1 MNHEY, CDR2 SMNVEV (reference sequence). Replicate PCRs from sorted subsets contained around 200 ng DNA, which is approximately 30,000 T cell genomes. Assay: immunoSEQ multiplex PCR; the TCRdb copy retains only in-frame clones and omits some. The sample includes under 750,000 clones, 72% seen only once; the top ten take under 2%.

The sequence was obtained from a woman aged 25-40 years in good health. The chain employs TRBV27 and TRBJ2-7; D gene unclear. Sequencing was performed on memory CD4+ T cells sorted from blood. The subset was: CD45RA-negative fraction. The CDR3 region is CASPDGNYEQYF. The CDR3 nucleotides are TGTGCCAGCCCGGACGGAAACTACGAGCAGTACTTC.